This T cell receptor (beta chain) was captured in a study of CD8 T cells in Susac syndrome. The length of the CDR3 is 16 residues. Germline V gives CDR1 MNHEY, CDR2 SVGEGT. V was trimmed by 3 bases and J by 2 bases, leaving 14 bases between them. CD8+ and CD4+ T cells from blood underwent TCR beta sequencing. The CD8+ and CD4+ T cells were negatively isolated, with the TEMRA cells enriched by FACS. RNA totalling roughly 0.45 to 1 ug underwent reverse transcription with random hexamers. TCRdb itself ran the immunoSEQ multiplex PCR reads through MiXCR, one entry per CDR3 protein. The sample lists under 550,000 distinct CDR3 sequences, more than 80% seen once, with 0.09% to 0.15% in the top ten. This clonotype was observed a single time.

The source is a human donor with multiple sclerosis. The rearrangement uses TRBV6-2 or TRBV6-3 and TRBJ2-1; D is ambiguous. Sequenced material: CD8+ T cells from PBMCs. CDR3 in amino acids: CASSYNGQAPYNEQFF. The CDR3 DNA reads TGTGCCAGCAGTTATAACGGCCAGGCCCCCTACAATGAGCAGTTCTTC.